This T cell receptor (beta chain) emerged from a study of shared clonotypes between healthy human individuals. The study, taken as a whole, reports: Against clonotypes common to all four donors, non-shared ones had lower generation probabilities. The study drew on few donors, limiting represented genetic and exposure-history diversity.

Germline-derived CDR1 and CDR2 are MNHEY and SMNVEV (reference sequence). This CDR3 contains 19 residues. V lost 0 bases and J lost 4; bases outside the gene matches: 14. Note on this clone: The antigen remains unidentified.

Using immunoSEQ multiplex PCR, the repertoire was profiled, and TCRdb retains in-frame clones only, with some absent. In the table there are 2,500,000 or so clones, 90% to 95% of which are singletons. This TCR was sampled from a man in his late teens or twenties in good health. V is TRBV27 and J is TRBJ2-2; 7 nucleotides match TRBD2. The material sequenced was naive CD4+ T cells sorted from blood. Subset meaning: CD45RA+ positively selected. Here the CDR3 DNA reads TGTGCCAGCAGTTTATCAAAAGCGGGAAATTCTCGGGGCACCGGGGAGCTGTTTTTT. Translated: CASSLSKAGNSRGTGELFF.